Below, one TCR beta chain is given with its context. Its antigen remains unknown. This specimen belongs to a study of PD-L1 blockade in urothelial cancer. General study points: Sub-median blood TCR clonality before treatment predicted longer survival.

Germline V gene data show CDR1 as SGDLS and CDR2 as YYNGEE. The V end lost 3 bases, the J end lost 9 bases, and 13 bases lay between the germline ends. CDR3 length: 13 amino acids. Added to each PCR by spiking were synthetic TCR analog templates. TCRdb keeps only in-frame clones here, not all; method: immunoSEQ multiplex PCR. The table records about 32,000 clones, roughly 88% of them present only once. The receptor was isolated from a man aged 60-69 years with urothelial cancer. The sample in question was PBMCs, obtained around atezolizumab (anti-PD-L1) treatment. The chain uses TRBV9 and TRBJ2-1, with D possibly matching TRBD2 (6 bases). CDR3 bases: TGTGCCAGCAGCGGACTAGTTCTGGGTGAGCAGTTCTTC. Protein product: CASSGLVLGEQFF. Variable domain in full (rest from reference TRBV9 and TRBJ2-1): DSGVTQTPKHLITATGQRVTLRCSPRSGDLSVYWYQQSLDQGLQFLIQYYNGEERAKGNILERFSAQQFPDLHSELNLSSLELGDSALYFCASSGLVLGEQFFGPGTRLTVL.